The 25 T cell receptor beta chains below come from one sample, sequenced in a study of CD8 T cells in Susac syndrome. It was with random hexamers that roughly 0.45 to 1 ug RNA was reverse transcribed. One entry per CDR3 protein, called by TCRdb with MiXCR from the immunoSEQ multiplex PCR reads. This table holds around 230,000 distinct CDR3 sequences, about 96% found once. The source material was CD4+ T cells from PBMCs. All receptors come from a human donor with Susac syndrome.

J is TRBJ1-2 and V is TRBV28; TRBD1 agrees at 8 bases. CDR3 length: 15 amino acids. V gave up 11 bases and J gave up 6 bases; unmatched junction bases: 17. Germline loops: CDR1 MDHEN, CDR2 SYDVKM. CDR3 bases: TGTGCCTCTTCCCCCCCTCCGGGACAGGACCATGGCTACACCTTC. Protein: CASSPPPGQDHGYTF.

The chain uses TRBV29-1 and TRBJ2-3; no definite D call. V lost 2 bases to trimming and J lost 0 bases, with 6 bases between them. The CDR3 runs 13 residues. In germline, CDR1 is SQVTM, CDR2 ANQGSEA. The CDR3 reads CSVEIGSTDTQYF. CDR3 nucleotides: TGCAGCGTTGAAATTGGAAGCACAGATACGCAGTATTTT.

The gene calls are TRBV7-9 and TRBJ2-5, with TRBD2 matching 7 bases. Germline CDR1 reads SEHNR; CDR2 reads FQNEAQ (reference sequence). V lost 4 bases and J lost 2; bases outside the gene matches: 19. This CDR3 is 19 amino acids long. Written as DNA, the CDR3 is TGTGCCAGCAGCTCCCAGACGATTGCTAGCGGAGCCCCTCAAGAGACCCAGTACTTC. Protein: CASSSQTIASGAPQETQYF.

This chain connects TRBV11-3 to TRBJ2-5; the match to TRBD1 covers 9 bases. This CDR3 contains 15 residues. CDR1 and CDR2 from the germline V gene are SGHNT and YENEEA. J lost 7 bases, V lost 0 bases, and 6 bases had no gene match. The CDR3 here is CASSLEQGAGGTQYF. The CDR3 nucleotides read TGTGCCAGCAGCTTAGAACAGGGGGCAGGGGGGACCCAGTACTTC.

The gene calls are TRBV20-1 and TRBJ1-5; D not certain. Trimming pared 5 bases from V and 0 bases from J, leaving 5 bases between. CDR1 is DFQATT, CDR2 SNEGSKA, per germline (reference sequence). The CDR3 runs 12 residues. The CDR3 protein is CSAQYSNQPQHF. CDR3 in DNA: TGCAGTGCTCAGTATAGCAATCAGCCCCAGCATTTT.

The V gene is TRBV5-6, the J gene TRBJ2-7; 7 positions agree with TRBD2. This CDR3 is built from 13 residues. Germline CDR1 and CDR2: SGHDT and YYEEEE. V was clipped by 4 bases and J by 2 bases; unmatched bases: 3. CDR3 sequence: CASSGSGAYEQYF. The CDR3, as DNA: TGTGCCAGCAGCGGAAGCGGGGCCTACGAGCAGTACTTC.

V is TRBV7-8 and J is TRBJ2-1; D is tentatively TRBD1 or TRBD2 (5 bases each). Germline-derived CDR1 and CDR2 are SGHVS and FQNEAQ. This CDR3 spans 15 amino acids. The V gene lost 5 bases and the J gene lost 1 base, with 12 bases spanning the gap. Here the CDR3 reads CASSLDTGSYNEQFF. The DNA of the CDR3 is TGTGCCAGCAGCCTGGACACGGGGTCCTACAATGAGCAGTTCTTC.

The rearrangement links TRBV20-1 to TRBJ2-1; TRBD1 agrees at 7 bases. Germline-derived CDR1 and CDR2 are DFQATT and SNEGSKA (reference sequence). The CDR3 is 13 amino acids. V dropped 6 bases and J dropped 7; count of bases not matched to a gene: 9. CDR3: CSAKGAQGNEQFF. In DNA, the CDR3 is TGCAGTGCCAAGGGGGCCCAAGGTAATGAGCAGTTCTTC.

This chain joins TRBV27 and TRBJ2-1; 9 bases are shared with TRBD1. From germline, CDR1 is MNHEY and CDR2 SMNVEV (reference sequence). The CDR3 is 15 amino acids. Trimming cost V 6 bases and J 1 base; bases outside gene matches: 4. The chain's CDR3 is CASRRDRGSYNEQFF. CDR3 sequence (DNA): TGTGCCAGCAGGAGAGACAGGGGGTCCTACAATGAGCAGTTCTTC.

The chain recombines TRBV12-3 or TRBV12-4 with TRBJ2-1; 7 bases map to TRBD1. The CDR3 covers 17 residues. J lost 9 bases, V lost 4 bases, and 18 bases had no gene match. The CDR3: CASSSDSFLTGSTEQFF. CDR3 DNA: TGTGCCAGCAGTTCCGACTCTTTTTTGACAGGGAGCACTGAGCAGTTCTTC.

This chain connects TRBV7-9 to TRBJ2-5; D is unresolved. Germline-derived CDR1 and CDR2 are SEHNR and FQNEAQ (reference sequence). V dropped 5 bases and J dropped 1 base, with 11 bases sitting between them. The CDR3 extends over 14 amino acids. The CDR3: CASSMSAFQETQYF. The CDR3 DNA follows: TGTGCCAGCAGCATGAGCGCTTTCCAAGAGACCCAGTACTTC.

This chain uses TRBV15 with TRBJ1-1; D unclear. Germline-derived CDR1 and CDR2 are LNHNV and YYDKDF (reference sequence). V was clipped by 1 base and J by 2 bases, with 8 bases between them. This CDR3 contains 14 residues. The CDR3: CATSRGGTNTEAFF. CDR3 bases: TGTGCCACCAGCAGAGGCGGTACCAACACTGAAGCTTTCTTT. Full variable domain (missing parts from reference TRBV15 and TRBJ1-1): DAMVIQNPRYQVTQFGKPVTLSCSQTLNHNVMYWYQQKSSQAPKLLFHYYDKDFNNEADTPDNFQSRRPNTSFCFLDIRSPGLGDTAMYLCATSRGGTNTEAFFGQGTRLTVV.

This chain joins TRBV4-2 and TRBJ2-1, with D perhaps matching TRBD2 (6 bases). Trimming removed 0 bases from V and 0 bases from J, with 9 bases in between. Germline CDR1 LGHNA, CDR2 YNFKEQ. The CDR3 is 16 amino acids. CDR3 bases: TGTGCCAGCAGCCAAGATCGCGGGAACTCCTACAATGAGCAGTTCTTC. Its protein product is CASSQDRGNSYNEQFF.

J is TRBJ1-2 and V is TRBV2, with a weak D call TRBD1 (5 bases). The CDR3 contains 15 residues. The V and J ends lost 6 bases and 3 bases respectively, with 17 bases between them. Per germline, CDR1 SNHLY and CDR2 FYNNEI. DNA of the CDR3: TGTGCCAGCAGCAACCGTAGACAGCCTCACTATGGCTACACCTTC. Translation: CASSNRRQPHYGYTF.

The chain uses TRBV6-5 and TRBJ2-1, with 8 bases matching TRBD2. This CDR3 has 16 residues. V dropped 4 bases and J dropped 3; count of bases not matched to a gene: 8. The germline CDR1 and CDR2 sequences are MNHEY and SVGAGI. CDR3 region: CASSSYTSGYYNEQFF. CDR3 nucleotide sequence: TGTGCCAGCAGTTCTTATACTAGCGGCTACTACAATGAGCAGTTCTTC.

This clonotype has more than one count but fewer than ten. The V and J genes are TRBV30 and TRBJ2-7, with a weak D call TRBD2 (5 bases). This CDR3 comprises 14 residues. V shed 0 bases and J shed 0 bases, with 9 bases lying between them. Germline CDR1 and CDR2: GTSNPN and SVGIG (reference sequence). The CDR3 sequence: CAWSVGGSSYEQYF. The CDR3 DNA follows: TGTGCCTGGAGTGTTGGTGGGAGCTCCTACGAGCAGTACTTC. Using reference TRBV30 and TRBJ2-7 for the parts outside the CDR3, the full variable domain is SQTIHQWPATLVQPVGSPLSLECTVEGTSNPNLYWYRQAAGRGLQLLFYSVGIGQISSEVPQNLSASRPQDRQFILSSKKLLLSDSGFYLCAWSVGGSSYEQYFGPGTRLTVT.

The chain is built from TRBV7-9 and TRBJ2-1, with a possible D match to TRBD1 (6 bases). The germline gives CDR1 SEHNR, CDR2 FQNEAQ (reference sequence). V gave up 5 bases and J gave up 4 bases, with 9 bases separating them. This CDR3 has 13 amino acids. The CDR3 is CASSVGQYNEQFF. The CDR3 DNA is TGTGCCAGCAGCGTCGGACAGTACAATGAGCAGTTCTTC.

The V call is TRBV29-1, the J call TRBJ2-3; 8 positions match TRBD2. The CDR3 extends over 15 amino acids. Germline trimming cut 5 bases from V and 1 base from J; bases unmatched to any gene: 8. CDR1 and CDR2 (germline): SQVTM, ANQGSEA. CDR3 nucleotides: TGCAGCGTTCGGGCTAGCGGGCCGGGCACAGATACGCAGTATTTT. It is translated as CSVRASGPGTDTQYF.

The chain recombines TRBV7-9 with TRBJ2-3, with TRBD2 identical over 11 bases. Per germline, CDR1 SEHNR and CDR2 FQNEAQ (reference sequence). The ends lost 0 bases at V and 3 bases at J; junction bases unmatched: 8. The CDR3 is 18 amino acids. The CDR3 coding sequence is TGTGCCAGCAGCTTAGCGGAGACTAGCGGGATCGGGACAGATACGCAGTATTTT. Translated: CASSLAETSGIGTDTQYF.

V is TRBV28 and J is TRBJ1-2; 9 positions match TRBD1. The V segment lost 6 bases and the J segment 6 bases; nucleotides outside the gene matches: 8. The CDR3 loop spans 14 amino acids. Looked up from germline, CDR1 is MDHEN and CDR2 is SYDVKM. CDR3 sequence (DNA): TGTGCCAGCAGACAGGGGGCCAGAGCTCATGGCTACACCTTC. It translates to CASRQGARAHGYTF.

This chain joins TRBV3-1 and TRBJ1-2; D unresolved. Trimming left V 1 base short and J 5 bases short, with 11 bases between. Germline CDR1 is LGHDT and CDR2 is YNNKEL (reference sequence). CDR3 size: 14 residues. The CDR3 nucleotides read TGTGCCAGCAGCCAAGGGATGGGTTGGTATGGCTACACCTTC. Its translation: CASSQGMGWYGYTF.

The V gene is TRBV24-1, the J gene TRBJ2-7; D could derive from TRBD1 or TRBD2 (5 bases each). V lost 7 bases to trimming and J lost 0 bases, with 27 bases between them. Germline lookup yields CDR1 KGHDR and CDR2 SFDVKD. This CDR3 has 19 amino acids. As DNA, the CDR3 is TGTGCCACCAGCTCGGGGCCTGGACTGGGACCTTCCCTCTCCTACGAGCAGTACTTC. It encodes CATSSGPGLGPSLSYEQYF.

The chain links TRBV3-1 to TRBJ2-7, with TRBD2 matching over 11 bases. The germline CDR1 and CDR2 sequences are LGHDT and YNNKEL (reference sequence). Trimming took 4 bases from V and 5 from J; bases not matched to a gene: 4. This CDR3 has 14 amino acids. For the CDR3, the DNA is TGTGCCAGCAGCCTACTAGCGGGAGTTAACGAGCAGTACTTC. Encoded protein: CASSLLAGVNEQYF.

The chain has TRBV7-3 and TRBJ2-3; D possibly matches TRBD1 or TRBD2 (6 bases each). Germline assignment: CDR1 SGHTA and CDR2 FQGTGA. The CDR3 spans 16 residues. Trimming stripped 3 bases from V and 4 bases from J, with 17 bases between. The CDR3: CASSFRRGISADTQYF. CDR3 coding DNA: TGTGCCAGCAGCTTCCGGAGGGGGATATCCGCAGATACGCAGTATTTT.

The DNA for the CDR3 is TGTGCCAGCCGACAGGGTCCAACCGGGGAGCTGTTTTTT. Its translation is CASRQGPTGELFF. This rearrangement joins TRBV7-3 to TRBJ2-2; 7 bases match TRBD1. V gave up 8 bases and J gave up 5 bases; unmatched junction bases: 5. This CDR3 spans 13 amino acids. Germline loops: CDR1 SGHTA, CDR2 FQGTGA.